Listed here is a single TCR beta chain. This record belongs to a study of cytomegalovirus exposure and HLA in healthy donors. Only in-frame clones appear in the TCRdb table, and some are missing; sequencing was by immunoSEQ multiplex PCR. The sample lists roughly 82,000 clones; approximately 93% were seen once. The CDR3 spans 18 residues. Per germline, CDR1 LGHNA and CDR2 YSLEER. With 0 bases removed from V and 2 bases from J, the gap between germline ends came to 17 bases. The sample consisted of PBMCs. The source of this sequence is a man aged 18 to 29 in good health and CMV-seronegative. V gene TRBV4-3 combines with J gene TRBJ1-5; no clear D. The CDR3 DNA sequence: TGCGCCAGCAGCCAAGAGGCCGTCGGGTGGGGAGGCAATCAGCCCCAGCATTTT. This gives the protein CASSQEAVGWGGNQPQHF.